This T cell receptor (beta chain) originates from a study of cytomegalovirus exposure and HLA in healthy donors (dated by TCRdb to the late 2010s). About the study as a whole: An earlier analysis of 587 of the donors reported 276 Gb of sequence data and 117 million unique TCR beta sequences obtained from 150 million to 200 million T cells. All discovery cohort repertoires had been generated on a single sequencing platform. Rather than using new phenotypic data, the later analysis identified candidate immune exposures from TCR beta sequences and from how often those sequences occurred across donors. An early release covering around 630 HLA-typed donors comprised approximately 290 gigabases of sequencing data and roughly 85 million unique TCR sequences. In addition to the first cohort of 666 subjects, a separate validation cohort of approximately 110 different subjects was used. In an earlier analysis of 587 of the donors, high-throughput TCR beta sequencing was used to judge whether each TCR beta V gene segment behaved as functional or pseudogenic. Because of strong linkage in the cohort, a handful of DR-DQ haplotypes were treated as single units for association and clustering. The study was designed to test whether signatures of past pathogen exposure could be identified by cataloging public T cell receptors. High-throughput TCR immunosequencing, statistical association of individual TCRs with disease status, and machine learning were combined to predict cytomegalovirus infection status. Both class I and class II loci were covered by HLA typing, at four-digit resolution. Donor age, sex, ethnicity and CMV serostatus were compiled together with the repertoire data. Of the 350 to 400 genotyped donors, roughly 80% fell in the genetic ancestry cluster associated with self-reported Caucasian donors. Genome-wide SNP genotypes for about 65% of the 666 donors were used in a later genetic analysis, which treated that subset as a discovery cohort. Among almost 400 genotyped donors of the cohort, an average of approximately 230,000 unique TCR beta nucleotide sequences were sequenced per donor, about a sixth of them non-productive. Typing coverage differed by locus: A, B, C, DRB1 and DQB1 were typed in about 629-640 donors, DQA1 in about 550, DPA1 in some 570, and DPB1 in 450 to 490. A later analysis re-examined previously published TCR beta repertoires from around 670 donors and added high-resolution HLA genotyping to investigate patterns of TCR occurrence. The T cell repertoires of around 730 subjects were profiled by immunosequencing and related to cytomegalovirus serostatus. Broad study findings and their caveats: Presence/absence analyses assumed roughly uniform sequencing depth across donors, an assumption that may not hold. Most CMV-associated TCR beta chains appeared to be HLA-restricted in a later analysis, and the HLA associations seemed to be driven largely by CMV exposure. In a later analysis, several top co-occurrence clusters were reported to appear linked to parvovirus B19, influenza, CMV and Epstein-Barr virus. Most TCR sequences were seen in very few donors, while some public TCRs were found in many individuals. The study gave a list of 150 to 200 TCR beta chains associated with cytomegalovirus. Specific HLA alleles were associated with 16,951 TCR beta sequences at a false discovery rate of 0.05 in a later analysis. CMV serostatus was the only immune exposure information available for the cohort. According to the authors, the approach could potentially be generalized to other disease states and immunological phenotypes. In a later analysis, HLA-associated TCR beta chains showed more clonal expansion and lower generation probabilities than non-associated chains that were equally common. A few of the identified cytomegalovirus-associated TCR beta chains were confirmed in vitro to be specific for cytomegalovirus antigens. The classifier was reported to diagnose cytomegalovirus status with high specificity and sensitivity in both the original and validation cohorts. A cluster of highly shared sequence variants was judged likely to be a technical artifact of the sequencing pipeline. According to a later analysis, TCR association rates differed among HLA loci, with DRB1 alleles showing the most associated TCRs and HLA-C alleles showing the fewest. Because HLA typing was unavailable for some donors at each locus, only the typed subset was used in association tests. In an earlier analysis of 587 of the donors, most TCR beta V segments were observed in productive rearrangements about 90% or about 30% of the time, broadly matching IMGT annotations. A further reported finding was that TCR beta sequences accurately predicted the HLA-A and HLA-B alleles for most subjects in the first cohort. Because counts were too low, seventeen rarely observed V segments, including chromosome 9 orphons, were excluded from the earlier analysis of 587 of the donors. Because the 87-base-pair reads could not distinguish some IMGT-functional V segments, including TRBV6-2 and TRBV6-3, those segments were excluded. In a later genetic analysis, a missense DCLRE1C variant was associated with V-gene and J-gene trimming of TCR beta chains, and the association was replicated in an independent cohort. In a later genetic analysis, fewer N-insertions in productive TCRs were reported among donors in an Asian-associated ancestry cluster than the roughly 670-donor mean. Assigning TCR associations to individual alleles was difficult when HLA alleles, especially DR and DQ, strongly co-occurred. Linkage disequilibrium might explain the correlated functional status among segregating V segments, but an unknown experimental factor could not be ruled out. In this cohort, only TCR beta chains were sequenced, and detectable features were limited by the absence of alpha or paired-chain data.

In total, 500 to 700 healthy bone marrow donors made up the cohort. At the time of sampling, all cohort members were nominally healthy, though unrecorded immune exposures were likely present. The donor was CMV seropositive and belonged to the group of about 290 seropositive cohort members. Every donor gave a peripheral blood sample, and the peripheral blood mononuclear cells from that sample were used for TCR beta sequencing. The Qiagen DNeasy Blood Extraction Kit was used to extract genomic DNA from the blood cell samples. Its CDR3 holds 15 amino acids, cysteine through phenylalanine. Left in the record is the CDR3 DNA by itself, 45 bases read in frame from the first base. The germline V gene sets CDR1 to SGDLS and CDR2 to YYNGEE. V has 1 base trimmed and J has 2 bases trimmed; junction bases matching no gene number 3. Comment on this clone: This clone's antigen is unknown. Base quality data are lacking; no much larger clone is found one base away.

Library prep was done by the immunoSEQ multiplex PCR assay. The multiplex PCR relied on a mix of 60 forward primers for TCR Vbeta segments and 13 reverse primers for TCR Jbeta segments. The CDR3 region of rearranged TCR beta genes was amplified from genomic DNA by a multiplex PCR assay. On the Illumina HiSeq System, the amplified TCR beta libraries were sequenced as 87-base-pair reads. The published analysis was carried out like this. A later analysis tallied tens of millions of unique TCR beta chains across the 666 repertoires, and about 12 million of those chains were shared by two or more donors. Raw reads were error-corrected and collapsed into unique sequences with a nearest-neighbor algorithm that merged closely related sequences to remove PCR and sequencing errors. Alignment of CDR3 sequences to IMGT reference sequences was used to assign V, D and J gene segments. For a sequence to be retained, a match of at least six nucleotides to both a V gene segment and a J gene segment was required. A rearrangement counted as productive if the CDR3 had no stop codons and remained in frame with V and J, and every other rearrangement counted as non-productive. Following IMGT convention, CDR3 was defined as the stretch from the second conserved V-encoded cysteine to the conserved J-encoded phenylalanine. The earlier analysis of about 560 of the donors excluded any sequence lacking an unambiguous match to a single V gene segment. An earlier analysis of roughly 590 of the donors called V segments functional above 56.7% productive rearrangements and segregating when the between-donor standard deviation exceeded 5%. A statistical classification framework was built to diagnose cytomegalovirus status from the catalog of TCR beta chain sequences. In a later analysis, V and J genes were assigned by comparing TCR nucleotide sequences against IMGT/GENE-DB human TR gene sequences. A later analysis assigned CDR3 sequences and most-parsimonious VDJ recombination scenarios with the TCRdist pipeline. A later analysis defined each TCR beta chain by its CDR3 amino acid sequence plus V-gene family, and excluded reads lacking a unique V-gene family. To address suspected cross-contamination and a sequencing artifact, a later analysis removed 550 to 750 highly shared, low-generation-probability nucleotide sequences. In a later analysis, a clonal expansion index was calculated for each public chain from normalized within-repertoire ranks of inferred template counts. Generation probabilities in a later analysis came from a VDJ recombination model fitted to out-of-frame rearrangements, and those results were checked against IGoR. Hypergeometric tests were used in a later analysis to score TCR-TCR, TCR-HLA and TCR-CMV co-occurrence, with a repertoire-size bias correction applied to the TCR pairs. False discovery rates were estimated in a later analysis by permuting HLA or CMV assignments 20 times. In a later analysis, co-occurring TCRs were grouped using DBSCAN, with TCRdist sequence similarity added in when clustering inside HLA-allele-positive subsets. Repertoires with fewer than 30,000 or more than 120,000 public chains, plus five repertoires with anomalous nucleotide sharing, were excluded from co-occurrence clustering. The clones in this table, taken by TCRdb from immuneACCESS, are in-frame only. Not every clone is retained; where verified, under half of the shortfall comes from an unresolved V gene, and the cause of the rest is unknown. Clonal size and the V and J genes are those of that table, whereas D and trimming came from the DNA. The sample has about 160,000 clones on record, 80% of them singletons. The ten largest clones add up to roughly 6.3% of the sample.

The rearrangement combines TRBV9 with TRBJ2-3; a stretch of 8 junction bases matches TRBD2. What was sequenced was PBMCs. This sequence originates from a male donor in good health and CMV-seropositive. The CDR3: CASSVTGGFTDTQYF. The DNA sequence is TGTGCCAGCAGCGTAACGGGAGGGTTCACAGATACGCAGTATTTT.